Shown below are 8 T cell receptor beta chains from a single sample sequenced in a study of OX40 agonist ivuxolimab in advanced cancers. The data were produced by immunoSEQ multiplex PCR, yet TCRdb's version contains in-frame clones alone and is incomplete. The profile shows more than 80,000 clones, around nine tenths of them singletons. The material sequenced was CD4+ or CD8+ T cells sorted from blood, taken in a trial of the OX40 agonist ivuxolimab. The source of these receptors is an adult with an advanced solid tumor such as melanoma, head and neck, liver or kidney cancer.

The chain is built from TRBV29-1 and TRBJ2-1; D unclear. CDR3 length: 12 amino acids. V lost 2 bases and J lost 7, with 9 bases in between. Germline V gene lookup returns CDR1 SQVTM and CDR2 ANQGSEA. As DNA, the CDR3 is TGCAGCGTTGAAAGGCAGCCGAATGAGCAGTTCTTC. This sequence encodes CSVERQPNEQFF.

The chain joins TRBV27 to TRBJ1-6; 7 bases map to TRBD1. The CDR3 sequence is 14 residues long. The V segment lost 6 bases and the J segment 8 bases; nucleotides outside the gene matches: 7. Per the germline V gene, CDR1 is MNHEY and CDR2 is SMNVEV (reference sequence). DNA for the CDR3: TGTGCCAGCAGCCCGGGACAGTCATATTCACCCCTCCACTTT. The encoded protein is CASSPGQSYSPLHF.

J is TRBJ1-1 and V is TRBV18; 9 positions agree with TRBD1. Germline assignment: CDR1 KGHSH and CDR2 LQKENI. There are 15 residues in the CDR3. V trimming: 2 bases; J trimming: 7 bases; junction bases outside the gene matches: 8. CDR3 sequence reads: CASSPRIQGAGEAFF. The CDR3 nucleotides read TGTGCCAGCTCACCAAGAATACAGGGGGCAGGTGAAGCTTTCTTT.

The CDR3 DNA is TGTGCCAGCAGTGAAGGCAGGGGGCCAGATACGCAGTATTTT. Translating it yields CASSEGRGPDTQYF. This chain joins TRBV2 and TRBJ2-3; 8 bases fit TRBD1. The CDR3 is 14 amino acids. J gave up 4 bases and V 1 base, and 1 base lay outside the gene matches. Germline V gene data show CDR1 as SNHLY and CDR2 as FYNNEI.

The chain is built from TRBV6-6 and TRBJ1-5; a possible D gene is TRBD1 (6 bases). The germline V and J ends were trimmed by 4 bases and 7 bases, with 11 bases remaining between them. The CDR3 runs to 13 residues. CDR1 MNHNY and CDR2 SVGAGI come from the germline V gene (reference sequence). CDR3 coding DNA: TGTGCCAGCAGTTCACAGGGAAACCAGCCCCAGCATTTT. It encodes CASSSQGNQPQHF.

Only a few counts were recorded for this clone. The CDR3 nucleotides read TGCGCCAGCAGCCAAGAAAAGACAGCAAACACCGGGGAGCTGTTTTTT. It specifies CASSQEKTANTGELFF. This rearrangement joins TRBV4-1 to TRBJ2-2; a weak D match, TRBD1 (5 bases). The germline V gene encodes CDR1 MGHRA and CDR2 YSYEKL. CDR3 length: 16 residues. Trimming left V 0 bases short and J 2 bases short, with 10 bases between.

The chain carries TRBV29-1 and TRBJ2-7; 9 nucleotides match TRBD1. CDR1 and CDR2 (germline): SQVTM, ANQGSEA. The CDR3 has 14 amino acids. With 4 bases clipped from V and 6 bases from J, the junction kept 10 bases outside the gene matches. The CDR3 sequence: CSVGGITGGREQYF. The CDR3, as DNA: TGCAGCGTTGGAGGGATCACAGGGGGCCGCGAGCAGTACTTC.

The J gene is TRBJ1-1, the V gene TRBV7-9; D ambiguous. Looked up from germline, CDR1 is SEHNR and CDR2 is FQNEAQ (reference sequence). V was pared by 4 bases and J by 1 base, with 13 bases between. The CDR3 consists of 15 residues. The CDR3 is CASSSESTGNTEAFF. The CDR3 DNA sequence: TGTGCCAGCAGCTCTGAGTCGACGGGGAACACTGAAGCTTTCTTT.